This T cell receptor beta chain appears in the sequencing data of a study of T cell responses to AZD1222 COVID-19 vaccine. Germline values: CDR1 SGHTA, CDR2 FQGNSA. This CDR3 has 13 residues. V was clipped by 1 base and J by 1 base, with 4 bases between them. The repertoire was sequenced with immunoSEQ multiplex PCR; TCRdb's copy has only in-frame clones and lacks some. The sample includes over 100,000 clones, around 83% of them seen just once. Sequencing was performed on peripheral blood, taken on day 0 of AZD1222 vaccination. The sequence was obtained from an adult in good health. V usage is TRBV7-2 and J usage is TRBJ1-2; no firm D call. Written as DNA, the CDR3 is TGTGCCAGCAGCTTAGGGGGTAACTATGGCTACACCTTC. This codes for CASSLGGNYGYTF.